This entry features one T cell receptor (beta chain) sequence. In the source study's methods: Filtering of immunoSEQ junctional sequences could not match full-length read filtering. Assay: immunoSEQ multiplex PCR; the TCRdb copy retains only in-frame clones and omits some. The DNA gave D and trimming, while V, J and clone size come from that table. In the table there are around 700,000 clones, approximately 79% of which are singletons. From germline, CDR1 is SNHLY and CDR2 FYNNEI. This CDR3 has 13 amino acids. V was cut by 7 bases and J by 8 bases, with 17 bases left in between. This specimen belongs to a study of shared clonotypes between healthy human individuals.

The chain links TRBV2 to TRBJ1-2, with unresolved D. The receptor was isolated from a woman aged 25 to 39 in good health. The sequenced sample consisted of memory CD4+ T cells sorted from blood. Subset noted: CD45RA-negative fraction. The CDR3 spells CASIVEQKGGYTF. The CDR3 DNA is TGTGCCAGCATCGTAGAACAGAAAGGAGGCTACACCTTC.